The source of this T cell receptor (beta chain) is a study of T-cell reconstitution after alpha-beta-depleted transplantation in children. Remarks on this clonotype: Its antigen is not identified. One end of the junction does not line up with germline, which may come from a read error.

General observations from the study: The authors attributed T-cell counts and diversity one year after transplant mostly to newly produced T cells. Approximately two months post-transplant, alpha-beta T cells reportedly originated from several hundred expanded graft clones.

Preparing the TCRbeta library involved the use of unique molecular identifiers. Via MiXCR, TCRdb re-called the PCR reads, giving one row per CDR3 protein. The sample lists 540,000 or so distinct CDR3 sequences; more than 20% were seen once. This receptor was identified in a boy in the first two years of life who had a stem cell transplant for acute myeloid leukemia, so the T cells may come from the graft donor. The source material was PBMCs, mostly from graft donor cells, sampled 360 days after TCRalphabeta/CD19-depleted stem cell transplant.

The DNA of the CDR3 is TGTGCCAGCACCTTAAAACCGGGACAGGGAGGCAATGAGCAGTTCTTC. It codes for CASTLKPGQGGNEQFF. V is TRBV7-9 and J is TRBJ2-1; 9 bases match TRBD1. The CDR3 is 16 residues long. The germline CDR1 and CDR2 sequences are SEHNR and FQNEAQ (reference sequence). The complete variable domain, with remaining parts taken from reference TRBV7-9 and TRBJ2-1, reads DTGVSQNPRHKITKRGQNVTFRCDPISEHNRLYWYRQTLGQGPEFLTYFQNEAQLEKSRLLSDRFSAERPKGSFSTLEIQRTEQGDSAMYLCASTLKPGQGGNEQFFGPGTRLTVL.